This T cell receptor (beta chain) was recovered during a study of T cell changes during pregnancy in multiple sclerosis. Profiling relied on immunoSEQ multiplex PCR, and the TCRdb table lists in-frame clones only, not all of them. Of some 69,000 clones in the sample, about nine tenths were seen once. Germline values: CDR1 MRHNA, CDR2 SNTAGT. V dropped 3 bases and J dropped 0 bases, with 7 bases sitting between them. The length of the CDR3 is 14 residues. The sample in question was peripheral blood, obtained in the second trimester of pregnancy. The receptor was isolated from a female donor in good health, enrolled as a control in a pregnancy study. The rearrangement uses TRBV6-4 and TRBJ2-3, with no clear D. CDR3 coding DNA: TGTGCCAGCAGTGAGGGCGAGAGCACAGATACGCAGTATTTT. Translation: CASSEGESTDTQYF.